The entry that follows covers one T cell receptor (beta chain) sequence. Its antigen is currently not known. Base qualities were left out, and no much larger clone turns up one base away. This record belongs to a study of blood T cell repertoires in COVID-19 (dated by TCRdb to about 2020). For the study in its entirety: Samples from collaborators originated in the United States, Italy and Spain and spanned both the acute and convalescent phases of COVID-19. The prospective study material was composed of cDNA or gDNA derived from T cells, B-cell-depleted T cells, or PBMCs. Deeply sampled blood TCRbeta repertoires from subjects exposed to, actively infected with, or recovered from COVID-19 were included in the dataset. The repertoires were released in a freely available public database meant as a resource for research on the immune response to SARS-CoV-2. Samples came from the ongoing ImmuneRACE study (first 160 participants) plus 1,254 subjects from 6 global collaborators. A de-identified subject ID, COVID-19 status, age in years and sex were almost always included in the sample metadata. HLA class I and class II types, where available, came from metadata supplied by the sample provider rather than from assay-based typing.

Each collaborating institution followed its own protocols to collect whole blood in K2EDTA tubes. For TCRbeta analysis, collaborators shipped samples in one of three forms: frozen whole blood, isolated PBMCs, or DNA extracted from either of those sample types. V is pruned by 4 bases and J by 3 bases, leaving 5 bases of the junction without a gene match. Reading from cysteine to phenylalanine, the CDR3 counts 16 amino acids. Left in the record is the CDR3 DNA by itself, 48 bases read in frame from the first base. CDR1 SGHTS and CDR2 YDEGEE were looked up in the germline V gene. The immunoSEQ Assay, a bias-controlled multiplex PCR, was used to amplify TCRbeta CDR3 regions from genomic DNA. Regarding the original processing steps: The number of nucleated cells in each sample was estimated by amplification of reference gene primers within the assay. To quantify the absolute abundance of each unique TCRbeta CDR3 rearrangement, sequence reads were collapsed and filtered. For each sample, productive Simpson clonality was calculated as the square root of Simpson's diversity index across productive rearrangements. TCRdb retrieved this table from immuneACCESS and kept in-frame rearrangements only. Not all clones are present; in checked studies, unresolved V genes account for under half, and no reason is known for the remainder. V and J calls and clone size are copied from that table; D and trimming were computed from the DNA. The sample records just over 650,000 clones, more than 80% of which are singletons. Jointly, the top ten make up around 0.3% of the sample.

Findings and caveats that apply to the study as a whole: Clinical and demographic metadata were provided uncurated, with the amount varying by source and participant.

The TCR originated in a woman between 18 and 29 years old with acute or convalescent COVID-19. The chain couples TRBV5-8 to TRBJ1-4, with TRBD1 matching 11 junction bases. The specimen sequenced was peripheral blood. The nucleotides are TGTGCCAGCAGCCGAGGACAGGGGGCAGCTAATGAAAAACTGTTTTTT. Its protein product is CASSRGQGAANEKLFF.